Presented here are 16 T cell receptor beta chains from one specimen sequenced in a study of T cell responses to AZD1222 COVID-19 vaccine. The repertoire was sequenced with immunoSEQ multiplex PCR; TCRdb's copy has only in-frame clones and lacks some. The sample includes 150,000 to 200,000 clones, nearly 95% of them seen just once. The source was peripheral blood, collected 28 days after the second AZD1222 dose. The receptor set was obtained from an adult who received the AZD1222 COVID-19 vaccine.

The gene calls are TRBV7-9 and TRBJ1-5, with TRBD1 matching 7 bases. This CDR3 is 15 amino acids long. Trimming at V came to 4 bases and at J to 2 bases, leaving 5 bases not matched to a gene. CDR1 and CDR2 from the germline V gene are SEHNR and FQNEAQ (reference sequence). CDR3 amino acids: CASSSGQSGNQPQHF. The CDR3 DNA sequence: TGTGCCAGCAGCTCGGGACAGAGTGGCAATCAGCCCCAGCATTTT.

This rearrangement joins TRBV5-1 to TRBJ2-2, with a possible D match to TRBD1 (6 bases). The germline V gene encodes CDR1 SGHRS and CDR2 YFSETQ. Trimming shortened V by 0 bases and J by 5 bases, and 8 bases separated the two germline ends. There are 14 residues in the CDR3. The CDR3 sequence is CASSLGRGTGELFF. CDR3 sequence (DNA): TGCGCCAGCAGCTTGGGCAGGGGAACCGGGGAGCTGTTTTTT.

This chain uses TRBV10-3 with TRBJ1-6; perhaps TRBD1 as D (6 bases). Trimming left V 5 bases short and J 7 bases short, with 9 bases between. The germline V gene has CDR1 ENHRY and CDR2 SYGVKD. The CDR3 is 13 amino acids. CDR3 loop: CAISTGTNSPLHF. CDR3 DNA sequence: TGTGCCATCAGTACAGGGACCAATTCACCCCTCCACTTT.

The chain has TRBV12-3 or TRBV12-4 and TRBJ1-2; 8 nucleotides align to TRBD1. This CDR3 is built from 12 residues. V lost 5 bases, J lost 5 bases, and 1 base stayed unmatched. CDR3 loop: CASSDRGYGYTF. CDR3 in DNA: TGTGCCAGCAGTGACAGGGGATATGGCTACACCTTC.

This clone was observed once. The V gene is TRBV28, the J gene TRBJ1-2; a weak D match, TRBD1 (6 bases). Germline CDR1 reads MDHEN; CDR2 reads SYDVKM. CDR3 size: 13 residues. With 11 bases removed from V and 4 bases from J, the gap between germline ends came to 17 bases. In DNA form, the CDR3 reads TGTGCCCTGGGACATCCCCCAGCCTATGGCTACACCTTC. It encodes CALGHPPAYGYTF.

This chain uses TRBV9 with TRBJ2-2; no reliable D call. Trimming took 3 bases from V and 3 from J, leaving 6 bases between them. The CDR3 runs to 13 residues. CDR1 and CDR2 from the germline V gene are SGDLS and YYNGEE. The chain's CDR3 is CASSAEYTGELFF. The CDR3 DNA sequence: TGTGCCAGCAGCGCCGAATACACCGGGGAGCTGTTTTTT.

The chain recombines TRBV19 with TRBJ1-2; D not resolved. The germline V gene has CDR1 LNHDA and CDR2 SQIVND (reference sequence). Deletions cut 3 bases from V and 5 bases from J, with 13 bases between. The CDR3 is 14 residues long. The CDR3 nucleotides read TGTGCCAGTAGTATTGACGGGTTCGGATATGGCTACACCTTC. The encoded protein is CASSIDGFGYGYTF.

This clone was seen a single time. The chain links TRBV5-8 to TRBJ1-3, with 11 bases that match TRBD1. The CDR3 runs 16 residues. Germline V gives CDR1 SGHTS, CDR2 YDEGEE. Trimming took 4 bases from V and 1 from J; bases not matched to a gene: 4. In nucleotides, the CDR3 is TGTGCCAGCAGCCCCGGACAGGGGGCATCTGGAAACACCATATATTTT. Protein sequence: CASSPGQGASGNTIYF.

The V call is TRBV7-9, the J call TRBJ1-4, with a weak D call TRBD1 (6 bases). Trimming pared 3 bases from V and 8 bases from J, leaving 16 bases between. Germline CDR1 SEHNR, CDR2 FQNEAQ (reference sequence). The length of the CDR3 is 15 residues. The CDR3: CASSFAGQGREKLFF. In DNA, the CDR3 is TGTGCCAGCAGCTTCGCTGGGCAGGGGCGGGAAAAACTGTTTTTT.

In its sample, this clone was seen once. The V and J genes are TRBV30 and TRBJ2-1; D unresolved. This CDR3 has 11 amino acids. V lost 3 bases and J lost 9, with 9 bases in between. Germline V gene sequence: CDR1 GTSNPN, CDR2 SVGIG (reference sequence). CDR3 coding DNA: TGTGCCTGGAGGGCACCGGGTGAGCAGTTCTTC. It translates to CAWRAPGEQFF.

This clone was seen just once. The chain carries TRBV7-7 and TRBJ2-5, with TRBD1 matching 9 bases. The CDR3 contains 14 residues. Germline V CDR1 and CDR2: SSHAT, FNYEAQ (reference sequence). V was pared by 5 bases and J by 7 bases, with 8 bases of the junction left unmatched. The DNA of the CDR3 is TGTGCCAGCAGCCGGACAGGGGAATCTGGGACCCAGTACTTC. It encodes CASSRTGESGTQYF.

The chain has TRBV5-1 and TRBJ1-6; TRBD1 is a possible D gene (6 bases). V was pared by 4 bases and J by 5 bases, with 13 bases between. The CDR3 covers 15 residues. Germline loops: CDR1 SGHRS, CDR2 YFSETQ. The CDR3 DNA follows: TGCGCCAGCAGCCCGGGGACAACGAATAATTCACCCCTCCACTTT. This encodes CASSPGTTNNSPLHF.

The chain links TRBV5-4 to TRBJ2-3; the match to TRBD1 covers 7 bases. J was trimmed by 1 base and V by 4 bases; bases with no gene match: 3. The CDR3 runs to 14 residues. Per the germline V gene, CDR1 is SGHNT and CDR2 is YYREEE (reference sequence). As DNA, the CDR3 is TGTGCCAGCAGCGGACAGGTCCGCACAGATACGCAGTATTTT. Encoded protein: CASSGQVRTDTQYF.

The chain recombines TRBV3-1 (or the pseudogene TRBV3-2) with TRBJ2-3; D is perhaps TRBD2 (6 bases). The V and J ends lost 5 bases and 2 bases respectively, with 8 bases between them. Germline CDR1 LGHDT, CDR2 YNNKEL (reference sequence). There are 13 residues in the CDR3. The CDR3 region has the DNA TGTGCCAGCAGCTGGCGGGACACAGATACGCAGTATTTT. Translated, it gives CASSWRDTDTQYF.

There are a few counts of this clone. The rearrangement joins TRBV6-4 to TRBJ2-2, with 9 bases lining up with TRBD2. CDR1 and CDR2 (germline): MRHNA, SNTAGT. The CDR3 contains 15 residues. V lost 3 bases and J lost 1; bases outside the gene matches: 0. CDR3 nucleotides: TGTGCCAGCAGTGAGACTAGCGGGAACACCGGGGAGCTGTTTTTT. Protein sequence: CASSETSGNTGELFF.

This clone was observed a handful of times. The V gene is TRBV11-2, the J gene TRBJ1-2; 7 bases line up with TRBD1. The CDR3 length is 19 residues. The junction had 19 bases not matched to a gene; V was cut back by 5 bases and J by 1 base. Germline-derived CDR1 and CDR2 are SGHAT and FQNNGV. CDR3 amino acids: CASSDINDREFFGNYGYTF. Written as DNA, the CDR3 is TGTGCCAGCAGCGACATCAACGACAGGGAGTTTTTTGGTAACTATGGCTACACCTTC. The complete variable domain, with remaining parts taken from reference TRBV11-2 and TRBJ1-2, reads EAGVAQSPRYKIIEKRQSVAFWCNPISGHATLYWYQQILGQGPKLLIQFQNNGVVDDSQLPKDRFSAERLKGVDSTLKIQPAKLEDSAVYLCASSDINDREFFGNYGYTFGSGTRLTVV.